Presented here are 10 T cell receptor beta chains from one specimen sequenced in a study of TET2 disruption in CD19-targeted CAR T cells. Their antigens are not known. Treatment denoted: autologous CTL019 cells: CD19 CAR with 4-1BB and CD3 zeta domains. TCRdb's copy holds only in-frame clones and misses some; the assay was immunoSEQ multiplex PCR. Its listing shows more than 25,000 clones. Sequencing used CD8- CAR+ T cells sorted from cultured blood T cells, obtained for CD19 CAR T cell therapy. Subset defined: CD8-negative CAR-positive T cells from the infusion product. The source of these receptors is a man in his 70s with chronic lymphocytic leukemia.

Concerning this clone itself: The read gets to within 3 residues of the CDR3 end, and the germline J gene fills in the rest. The V gene is TRBV19, the J gene TRBJ2-7, with D uncertain. Germline V gene sequence: CDR1 LNHDA, CDR2 SQIVND (reference sequence). The germline V and J ends were trimmed by 3 bases and 4 bases, with 13 bases remaining between them. The CDR3 sequence is 14 residues long. The DNA read from the CDR3 is TGTGCCAGTAGTATGTTCGGCGGAGTTTACGAG. It encodes CASSMFGGVYE. The full CDR3 protein is CASSMFGGVYEQYF. Complete variable domain (other parts from reference TRBV19 and TRBJ2-7): DGGITQSPKYLFRKEGQNVTLSCEQNLNHDAMYWYRQDPGQGLRLIYYSQIVNDFQKGDIAEGYSVSREKKESFPLTVTSAQKNPTAFYLCASSMFGGVYEQYFGPGTRLTVT.

Remarks on this clone: The CDR3 is cut off 3 residues early in the read; its end comes from the germline J gene. The V and J genes are TRBV19 and TRBJ2-4; D gene ambiguous. CDR3 length: 11 amino acids. Germline V gene lookup returns CDR1 LNHDA and CDR2 SQIVND (reference sequence). CDR3 residues: CASRSGSGQYF. The sequenced CDR3 bases are TGTGCCAGTCGGTCAGGCTCTGGT. Looking up the rest from reference TRBV19 and TRBJ2-4 gives the full variable domain: DGGITQSPKYLFRKEGQNVTLSCEQNLNHDAMYWYRQDPGQGLRLIYYSQIVNDFQKGDIAEGYSVSREKKESFPLTVTSAQKNPTAFYLCASRSGSGQYFGAGTRLSVL.

A remark on this clone: Coverage ceases 3 residues before the CDR3 finishes, and the germline J gene fills in the end. The chain carries TRBV7-6 and TRBJ2-5; 9 positions match TRBD2. This CDR3 region has 16 residues. Germline CDR1 is SGHVS and CDR2 is FNYEAQ. V lost 1 base, J lost 1 base, and 4 bases stayed unmatched. The CDR3 bases that were read are TGTGCCAGCAGCTTAGAAGCTAGCGGGGCCCAAGAGACC. It encodes CASSLEASGAQET. The whole CDR3 protein reads CASSLEASGAQETQYF.

Worth noting for this clone: The CDR3 end is not reached by the read, which stops 3 residues before it; the germline J gene fills it in. The chain couples TRBV19 to TRBJ1-1; possible D gene TRBD1, 5 bases. The CDR3 is made up of 14 amino acids. Trimming pared 3 bases from V and 5 bases from J, leaving 13 bases between. Germline assignment: CDR1 LNHDA and CDR2 SQIVND (reference sequence). The CDR3 DNA, read in part, is TGTGCCAGTAGTATGGGGCGGGGAGGAACTGAA. Protein product: CASSMGRGGTE. The full CDR3 protein is CASSMGRGGTEAFF.

In regard to this clone: The read stops 3 residues short of the end of the CDR3; the missing end is completed from the germline J gene. The V call is TRBV9, the J call TRBJ2-7; possibly TRBD1 or TRBD2 for D (6 bases each). The germline V gene has CDR1 SGDLS and CDR2 YYNGEE. The CDR3 extends over 18 amino acids. V was trimmed by 0 bases and J by 4 bases, leaving 23 bases between them. The covered CDR3 bases are TGTGCCAGCAGCGTAGGGAGGGGGTCAGGATCGGCTCCATACGAG. It specifies CASSVGRGSGSAPYE. The CDR3, in full, reads CASSVGRGSGSAPYEQYF. The whole variable domain, filled in from reference TRBV9 and TRBJ2-7, reads DSGVTQTPKHLITATGQRVTLRCSPRSGDLSVYWYQQSLDQGLQFLIQYYNGEERAKGNILERFSAQQFPDLHSELNLSSLELGDSALYFCASSVGRGSGSAPYEQYFGPGTRLTVT.

A note on this clone: Read coverage stops 3 residues before the CDR3 terminus; the germline J gene supplies the remainder. The rearrangement joins TRBV6-2 or TRBV6-3 to TRBJ2-7, with D possibly TRBD1 on 6 matching bases. The germline gives CDR1 MNHEY, CDR2 SVGEGT. The CDR3 has 15 amino acids. V was cut by 2 bases and J by 0 bases, with 11 bases left in between. CDR3 amino acids: CASSYPGHRSYEQYF. Partial CDR3 DNA: TGTGCCAGCAGTTACCCGGGACACCGCTCCTACGAG.

This clone shows up as medium-sized by frequency. The covered CDR3 bases are TGTGCCAGCAGCCAAGCGTTGGTGACTAAGTGGAGGAACTCCTACAATGAG. Its protein is CASSQALVTKWRNSYNE. The entire CDR3 protein reads CASSQALVTKWRNSYNEQFF. This chain uses TRBV14 with TRBJ2-1, with D possibly being TRBD2 (5 bases). The read finishes 3 residues shy of the CDR3 end, and the germline J gene is used to complete it. There are 20 residues in the CDR3. V was clipped by 1 base and J by 0 bases, with 22 bases between them. Germline CDR1 and CDR2: SGHDN and FVKESK.

In the case of this clone: The observed sequence ends 3 residues before the CDR3 terminus, with the missing tail filled in from the germline J gene. J is TRBJ2-1 and V is TRBV6-2 or TRBV6-3; tentative D call: TRBD2 (6 bases). The CDR3 is 15 residues long. The V end lost 5 bases, the J end lost 5 bases, and 16 bases lay between the germline ends. In germline, CDR1 is MNHEY, CDR2 SVGEGT. CDR3 DNA, as far as it was read: TGTGCCAGCAGTCATGGCGGTAGCGGAAACAATGAG. Protein: CASSHGGSGNNE. The whole CDR3 is CASSHGGSGNNEQFF.

About this clone itself: Coverage ceases 3 residues before the CDR3 finishes, and the germline J gene fills in the end. This chain connects TRBV2 to TRBJ2-2, with 8 positions matching TRBD1. CDR3 length: 15 residues. Germline V gives CDR1 SNHLY, CDR2 FYNNEI. With 4 bases clipped from V and 7 bases from J, the junction kept 8 bases outside the gene matches. The DNA read from the CDR3 is TGTGCCAGCAGTGCCCCAGGGGGCGCGGTCGGGGAG. Encoded protein: CASSAPGGAVGE. The entire CDR3 protein reads CASSAPGGAVGELFF.

As concerns this clone: Read sequence stops 3 residues before the CDR3 end, and the germline J gene provides the missing end. V and J are TRBV9 and TRBJ2-3, with 9 bases matching TRBD1. With 0 bases clipped from V and 4 bases from J, the junction kept 6 bases outside the gene matches. This CDR3 contains 16 residues. CDR1 is SGDLS, CDR2 YYNGEE, per germline. The covered CDR3 bases are TGTGCCAGCAGCGTAGGGATTGGACAGGGGCCAGATACG. It yields the protein CASSVGIGQGPDT. The full CDR3 reads CASSVGIGQGPDTQYF.